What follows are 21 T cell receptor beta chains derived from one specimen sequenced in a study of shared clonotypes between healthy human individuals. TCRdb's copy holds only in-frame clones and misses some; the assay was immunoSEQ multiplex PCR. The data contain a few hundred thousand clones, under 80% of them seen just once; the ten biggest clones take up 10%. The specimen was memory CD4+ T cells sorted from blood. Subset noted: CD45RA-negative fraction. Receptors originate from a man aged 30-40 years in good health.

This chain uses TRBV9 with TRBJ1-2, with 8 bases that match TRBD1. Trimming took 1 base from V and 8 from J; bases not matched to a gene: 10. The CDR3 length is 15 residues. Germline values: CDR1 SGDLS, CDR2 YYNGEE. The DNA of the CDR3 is TGTGCCAGCAGCGTAAGGGGGGACAGGTCACAGGGCTACACCTTC. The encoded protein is CASSVRGDRSQGYTF.

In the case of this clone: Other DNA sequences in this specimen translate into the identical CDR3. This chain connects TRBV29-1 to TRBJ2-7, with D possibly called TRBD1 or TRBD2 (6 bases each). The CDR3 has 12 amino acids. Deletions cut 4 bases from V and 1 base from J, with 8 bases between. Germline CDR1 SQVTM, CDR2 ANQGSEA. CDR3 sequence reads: CSVGRGSYEQYF. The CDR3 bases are TGCAGCGTTGGGAGGGGGTCCTACGAGCAGTACTTC.

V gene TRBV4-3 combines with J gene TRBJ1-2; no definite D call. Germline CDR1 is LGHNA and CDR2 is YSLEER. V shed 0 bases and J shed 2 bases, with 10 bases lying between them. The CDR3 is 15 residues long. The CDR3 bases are TGCGCCAGCAGCCAAGACGCCCGGGAGAACTATGGCTACACCTTC. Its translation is CASSQDARENYGYTF.

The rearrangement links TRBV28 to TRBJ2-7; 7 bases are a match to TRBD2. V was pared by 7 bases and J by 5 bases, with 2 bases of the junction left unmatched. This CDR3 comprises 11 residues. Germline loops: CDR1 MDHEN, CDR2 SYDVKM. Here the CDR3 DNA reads TGTGCCAGCATGCGGGAGAACGAGCAGTACTTC. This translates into CASMRENEQYF.

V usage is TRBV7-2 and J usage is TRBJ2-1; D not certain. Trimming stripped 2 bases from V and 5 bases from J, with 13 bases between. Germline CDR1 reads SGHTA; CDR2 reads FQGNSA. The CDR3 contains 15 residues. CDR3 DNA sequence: TGTGCCAGCAGCTTATGGTTAGCTAGAAACAATGAGCAGTTCTTC. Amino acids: CASSLWLARNNEQFF.

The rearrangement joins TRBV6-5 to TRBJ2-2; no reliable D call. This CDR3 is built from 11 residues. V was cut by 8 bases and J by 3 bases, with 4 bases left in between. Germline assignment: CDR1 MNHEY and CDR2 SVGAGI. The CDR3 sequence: CASRDTGELFF. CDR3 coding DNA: TGTGCCAGCCGGGACACCGGGGAGCTGTTTTTT.

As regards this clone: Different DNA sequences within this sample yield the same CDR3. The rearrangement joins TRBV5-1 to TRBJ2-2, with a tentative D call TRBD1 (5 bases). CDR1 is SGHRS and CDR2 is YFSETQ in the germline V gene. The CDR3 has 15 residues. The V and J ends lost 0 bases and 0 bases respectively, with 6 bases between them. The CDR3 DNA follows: TGCGCCAGCAGCTTGGACAGGACGAACACCGGGGAGCTGTTTTTT. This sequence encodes CASSLDRTNTGELFF.

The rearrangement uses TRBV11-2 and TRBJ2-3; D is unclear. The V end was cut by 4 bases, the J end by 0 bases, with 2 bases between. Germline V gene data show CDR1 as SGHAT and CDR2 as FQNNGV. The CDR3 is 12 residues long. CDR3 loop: CASSSSTDTQYF. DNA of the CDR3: TGTGCCAGCAGCTCTAGCACAGATACGCAGTATTTT.

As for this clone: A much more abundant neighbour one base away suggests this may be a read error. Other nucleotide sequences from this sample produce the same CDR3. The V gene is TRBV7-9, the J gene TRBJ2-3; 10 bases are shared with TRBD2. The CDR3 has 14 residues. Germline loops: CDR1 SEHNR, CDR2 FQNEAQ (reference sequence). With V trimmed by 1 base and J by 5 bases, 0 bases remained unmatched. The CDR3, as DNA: TGTGCCAGCAGCTTAGGACTAGCGGGAGATACGCAGTATTTT. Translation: CASSLGLAGDTQYF.

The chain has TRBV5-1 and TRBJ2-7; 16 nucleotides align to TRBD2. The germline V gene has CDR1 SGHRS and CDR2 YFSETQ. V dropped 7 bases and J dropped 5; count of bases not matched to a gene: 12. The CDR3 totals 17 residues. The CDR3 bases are TGCGCCAGCCGGTGGGGGACTAGCGGGAGGGCCTCTCACGAGCAGTACTTC. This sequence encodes CASRWGTSGRASHEQYF.

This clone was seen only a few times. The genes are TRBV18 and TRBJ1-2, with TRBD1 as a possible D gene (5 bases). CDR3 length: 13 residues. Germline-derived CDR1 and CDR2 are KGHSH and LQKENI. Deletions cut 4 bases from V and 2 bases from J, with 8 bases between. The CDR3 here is CASSQDKNYGYTF. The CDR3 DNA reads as TGTGCCAGCTCACAGGACAAAAACTATGGCTACACCTTC.

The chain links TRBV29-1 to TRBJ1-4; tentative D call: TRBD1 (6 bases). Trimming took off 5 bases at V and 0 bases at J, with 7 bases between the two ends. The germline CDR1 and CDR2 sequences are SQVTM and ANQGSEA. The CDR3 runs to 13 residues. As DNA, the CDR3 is TGCAGCGTTACAGGGTCAACTAATGAAAAACTGTTTTTT. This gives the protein CSVTGSTNEKLFF.

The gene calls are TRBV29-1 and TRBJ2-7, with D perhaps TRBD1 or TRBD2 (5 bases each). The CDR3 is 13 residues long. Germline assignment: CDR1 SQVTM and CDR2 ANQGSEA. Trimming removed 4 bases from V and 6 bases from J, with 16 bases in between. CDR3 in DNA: TGCAGCGTTGGGGACGCTATACTGGCCGAGCAGTACTTC. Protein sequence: CSVGDAILAEQYF.

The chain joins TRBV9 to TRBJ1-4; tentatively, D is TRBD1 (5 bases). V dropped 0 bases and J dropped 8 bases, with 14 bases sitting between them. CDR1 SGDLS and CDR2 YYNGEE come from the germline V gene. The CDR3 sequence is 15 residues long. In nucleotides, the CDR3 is TGTGCCAGCAGCGTAGGTGGGGCGCGGGGGGAAAAACTGTTTTTT. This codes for CASSVGGARGEKLFF.

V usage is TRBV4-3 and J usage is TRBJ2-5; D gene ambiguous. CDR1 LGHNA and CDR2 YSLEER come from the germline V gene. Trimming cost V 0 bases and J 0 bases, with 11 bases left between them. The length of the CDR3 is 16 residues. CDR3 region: CASSQDFLLYQETQYF. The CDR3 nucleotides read TGCGCCAGCAGCCAAGATTTTCTACTGTACCAAGAGACCCAGTACTTC.

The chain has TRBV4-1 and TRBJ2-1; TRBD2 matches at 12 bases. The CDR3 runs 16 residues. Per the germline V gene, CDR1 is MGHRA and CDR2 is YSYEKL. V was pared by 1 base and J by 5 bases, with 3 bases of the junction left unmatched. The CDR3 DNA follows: TGCGCCAGCAGCCAAGGAGGACTAGCGGGACACAATGAGCAGTTCTTC. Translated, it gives CASSQGGLAGHNEQFF.

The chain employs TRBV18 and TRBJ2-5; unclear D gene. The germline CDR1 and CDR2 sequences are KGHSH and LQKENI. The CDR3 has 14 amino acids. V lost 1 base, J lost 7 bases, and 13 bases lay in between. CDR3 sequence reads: CASSPLSQEGTQYF. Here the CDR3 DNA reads TGTGCCAGCTCACCACTTTCCCAGGAAGGGACCCAGTACTTC.

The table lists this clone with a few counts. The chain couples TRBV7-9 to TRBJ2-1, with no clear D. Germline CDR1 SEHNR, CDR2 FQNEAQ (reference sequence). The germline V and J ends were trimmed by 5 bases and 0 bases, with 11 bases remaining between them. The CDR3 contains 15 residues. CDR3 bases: TGTGCCAGCAGCGCCCTAGAAAGCTCCTACAATGAGCAGTTCTTC. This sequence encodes CASSALESSYNEQFF.

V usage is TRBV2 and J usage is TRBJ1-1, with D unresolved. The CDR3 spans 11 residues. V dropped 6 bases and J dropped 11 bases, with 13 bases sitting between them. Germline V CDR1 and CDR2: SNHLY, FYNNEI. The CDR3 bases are TGTGCCAGCAGCTACGATGGGTTTGCTTTCTTT. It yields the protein CASSYDGFAFF. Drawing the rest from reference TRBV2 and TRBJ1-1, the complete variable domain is EPEVTQTPSHQVTQMGQEVILRCVPISNHLYFYWYRQILGQKVEFLVSFYNNEISEKSEIFDDQFSVERPDGSNFTLKIRSTKLEDSAMYFCASSYDGFAFFGQGTRLTVV.

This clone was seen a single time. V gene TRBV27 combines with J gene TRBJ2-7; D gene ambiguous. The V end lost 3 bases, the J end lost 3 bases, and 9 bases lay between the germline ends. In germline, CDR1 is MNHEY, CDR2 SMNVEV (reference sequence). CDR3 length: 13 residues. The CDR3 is CASSFLPGYEQYF. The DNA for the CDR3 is TGTGCCAGCAGTTTCCTCCCAGGCTACGAGCAGTACTTC.

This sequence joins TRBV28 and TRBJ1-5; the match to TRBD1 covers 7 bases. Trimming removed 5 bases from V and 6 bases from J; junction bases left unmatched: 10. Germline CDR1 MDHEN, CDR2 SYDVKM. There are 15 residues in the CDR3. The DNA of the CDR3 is TGTGCCAGCAGTCAAACCGGGACAGCACCTCAGCCCCAGCATTTT. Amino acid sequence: CASSQTGTAPQPQHF. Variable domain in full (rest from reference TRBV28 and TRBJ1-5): DVKVTQSSRYLVKRTGEKVFLECVQDMDHENMFWYRQDPGLGLRLIYFSYDVKMKEKGDIPEGYSVSREKKERFSLILESASTNQTSMYLCASSQTGTAPQPQHFGDGTRLSIL.